The present T cell receptor beta chain was sequenced within a study of graft-versus-host responses after intestinal transplantation. Study context: Each recipient received anti-thymocyte globulin induction, then tacrolimus and steroids for around three years.

Between the trimmed V and J ends, which lost 8 bases and 6 bases, there was a span of 16 bases. CDR1 MNHEY and CDR2 SVGAGI come from the germline V gene. The CDR3 is 13 amino acids. The method was immunoSEQ multiplex PCR; TCRdb's version includes in-frame clones alone and lacks a portion of them. The sample yields 11,000 to 15,000 clones, around 77% seen once. Grafts had their tissue processed, releasing intraepithelial and lamina propria lymphocytes. This specimen consisted of ileum tissue, obtained approximately 27 days after intestinal transplant. The chain links TRBV6-5 to TRBJ2-5; D may be TRBD1 (5 bases). This TCR was recovered from a human patient who received an intestinal transplant, so some T cells may come from the graft donor. CDR3 bases: TGTGCCAGCGGAACAGGTTCAAGGCAGACCCAGTACTTC. Protein product: CASGTGSRQTQYF.